These T cell receptor beta chains were read from a single sample in a study of cytomegalovirus exposure and HLA in healthy donors. Some clones are missing from TCRdb's copy, which holds only in-frame ones; the method was immunoSEQ multiplex PCR. Found here are roughly 35,000 clones; the top ten clones hold approximately 2.1%. The sample taken for sequencing was PBMCs. These receptors all stem from a woman aged 40 to 55 in good health and CMV-seropositive. CDR3s include the opening cysteine and the closing phenylalanine or tryptophan. The D gene is left open where the match is weak.

J gene,V gene,D gene,CDR3 protein,CDR3 DNA
TRBJ2-7,TRBV19,TRBD1,CARQRQGHFSYEQYF,TGTGCTAGACAGAGACAGGGCCACTTCTCCTACGAGCAGTACTTC
TRBJ1-2,TRBV2,-,CASSGLRGANYGYTF,TGTGCCAGCAGTGGTCTCAGGGGCGCTAACTATGGCTACACCTTC
TRBJ1-5,TRBV4-2,TRBD1,CASSQETGSRNQPQHF,TGTGCCAGCAGCCAAGAGACAGGGTCTAGGAATCAGCCCCAGCATTTT
TRBJ1-1,TRBV5-1,-,CASSEARLGAGTEAFF,TGCGCCAGCAGCGAGGCCCGGTTGGGGGCGGGCACTGAAGCTTTCTTT
TRBJ2-7,TRBV10-3,-,CAISHPRTYEQYF,TGTGCCATCTCACACCCGAGGACCTACGAGCAGTACTTC
TRBJ2-7,TRBV19,TRBD2,CASTPGGSGSYEQYF,TGTGCCAGTACTCCCGGGGGGAGCGGCTCCTACGAGCAGTACTTC
TRBJ1-3,TRBV2,TRBD1,CASSEITGVNTIYF,TGTGCCAGCAGTGAAATAACAGGGGTGAACACCATATATTTT
TRBJ1-1,TRBV7-2,TRBD1,CASSSGQGHTEAFF,TGTGCCAGCAGCTCGGGACAGGGGCACACTGAAGCTTTCTTT
TRBJ2-1,TRBV12-5,-,CASGLVGPTGGQYNEQFF,TGTGCTAGTGGTTTGGTAGGCCCCACGGGAGGACAGTACAATGAGCAGTTCTTC
TRBJ2-1,TRBV15,TRBD2,CATSRPGLARNNEQFF,TGTGCCACCAGCAGACCGGGACTAGCGAGGAACAATGAGCAGTTCTTC
TRBJ2-1,TRBV19,TRBD2,CASNPGLAGVYNEQFF,TGTGCCAGTAACCCGGGACTAGCGGGAGTTTACAATGAGCAGTTCTTC
TRBJ1-1,TRBV9,TRBD1,CASSPGQGGTEAFF,TGTGCCAGCAGCCCGGGACAGGGAGGCACTGAAGCTTTCTTT
TRBJ2-3,TRBV5-1,TRBD2,CASSSFGTSEGLEYF,TGCGCCAGCAGCTCATTCGGGACTAGCGAAGGGCTTGAGTATTTT
TRBJ1-2,TRBV4-2,TRBD1,CASSQELNRGNYGYTF,TGTGCCAGCAGCCAAGAGCTGAACAGGGGGAACTATGGCTACACCTTC
TRBJ1-1,TRBV29-1,-,CSVEVLGGRTEAFF,TGCAGCGTTGAAGTACTGGGGGGAAGAACTGAAGCTTTCTTT
TRBJ1-5,TRBV5-6,-,CASSYGHHNQPQHF,TGTGCCAGCAGCTATGGACACCACAATCAGCCCCAGCATTTT
TRBJ1-2,TRBV7-2,TRBD1,CASSPDRDRGYTF,TGTGCCAGCAGTCCGGACAGGGATCGTGGCTACACCTTC
TRBJ1-2,TRBV6-1,TRBD1,CASLDRGGANYGYTF,TGTGCCAGCCTGGACAGGGGTGGAGCGAACTATGGCTACACCTTC
TRBJ1-1,TRBV10-3,-,CAISESRIHKNEAFF,TGTGCCATCAGTGAGTCGAGGATTCATAAAAATGAAGCTTTCTTT
TRBJ2-3,TRBV18,TRBD1,CASSPQLGGHTDTQYF,TGTGCCAGCTCACCACAGCTAGGGGGCCACACAGATACGCAGTATTTT
TRBJ2-7,TRBV5-1,-,CASSFSQGRDGYEQYF,TGCGCCAGCAGCTTCAGCCAGGGCAGGGATGGCTACGAGCAGTACTTC
TRBJ2-5,TRBV7-2,TRBD2,CASTLAGGGETQYF,TGTGCCAGCACTCTAGCGGGAGGTGGTGAGACCCAGTACTTC
TRBJ2-1,TRBV29-1,TRBD2,CSVEDKLAGVFPHEQFF,TGCAGCGTTGAAGATAAACTAGCGGGAGTTTTTCCCCATGAGCAGTTCTTC
TRBJ1-5,TRBV2,TRBD1,CASRRAGTANQPQHF,TGTGCCAGCAGACGCGCTGGGACAGCAAATCAGCCCCAGCATTTT
TRBJ1-5,TRBV28,-,CASSLIGGRTNQPQHF,TGTGCCAGCAGTTTGATAGGCGGGAGAACTAATCAGCCCCAGCATTTT
TRBJ1-2,TRBV30,TRBD1,CAWSGQGYGYTF,TGTGCCTGGAGTGGACAGGGATATGGCTACACCTTC
TRBJ1-5,TRBV10-3,TRBD1,CARDDRGQPQHF,TGTGCCAGAGATGACAGGGGTCAGCCCCAGCATTTT
TRBJ2-4,TRBV5-5,-,CASSSLRATDEKRAKNIQYF,TGTGCCAGCAGCTCGCTCAGGGCGACCGACGAAAAGAGGGCCAAAAACATTCAGTACTTC
TRBJ2-6,TRBV5-5,-,CASSLVGLTTGANVLTF,TGTGCCAGCAGCTTGGTTGGTCTAACTACGGGGGCCAACGTCCTGACTTTC
TRBJ2-3,TRBV2,TRBD1,CASSRDSTFTDTQYF,TGTGCCAGCAGTCGGGACAGTACCTTCACAGATACGCAGTATTTT
TRBJ1-1,TRBV20-1,-,CSARASTEAFF,TGCAGTGCTAGAGCTAGCACTGAAGCTTTCTTT
TRBJ1-2,TRBV15,-,CATSRTSTPGDHGYTF,TGTGCCACCAGCAGAACCTCTACTCCAGGGGACCATGGCTACACCTTC
TRBJ1-3,TRBV2,TRBD1,CASSGVRGINTIYF,TGTGCCAGCAGTGGGGTCAGGGGGATTAACACCATATATTTT
TRBJ2-3,TRBV7-2,TRBD2,CASSSQVSGSDTQYF,TGTGCCAGCAGCTCCCAGGTTAGCGGGAGTGATACGCAGTATTTT
TRBJ1-2,TRBV19,TRBD1,CASSGNRGRGYGYTF,TGTGCCAGTAGTGGGAACAGGGGAAGAGGTTATGGCTACACCTTC
TRBJ2-3,TRBV5-1,-,CASHGLQITDTQYF,TGCGCCAGCCACGGACTCCAAATCACAGATACGCAGTATTTT
TRBJ2-7,TRBV2,-,CASRTLGGYEQYF,TGTGCCAGCAGGACACTAGGAGGATACGAGCAGTACTTC
TRBJ2-1,TRBV7-7,TRBD1,CASSLARDSNNEQFF,TGTGCTAGCAGCTTAGCACGGGACAGTAACAATGAGCAGTTCTTC
TRBJ1-1,TRBV6-1,-,CASTQSRDKRAFF,TGTGCCAGCACCCAATCCCGGGACAAGAGGGCTTTCTTT
TRBJ2-7,TRBV4-1,-,CASSQDGADYEQYF,TGCGCCAGCAGCCAAGATGGAGCAGACTACGAGCAGTACTTC
TRBJ1-4,TRBV10-3,-,CAIKAGTNEKLFF,TGTGCCATCAAGGCAGGGACTAATGAAAAACTGTTTTTT
TRBJ2-7,TRBV27,-,CASSLGQVSSYEQYF,TGTGCCAGCAGTTTGGGGCAGGTTAGCTCCTACGAGCAGTACTTC
TRBJ1-3,TRBV6-1,TRBD1,CASRGDRGNTIYF,TGTGCCAGCAGAGGGGACAGGGGAAACACCATATATTTT
TRBJ2-7,TRBV28,TRBD2,CASSSPGQDRLAGGIYEQYF,TGTGCCAGCAGTTCCCCCGGACAGGACCGACTAGCGGGAGGGATTTACGAGCAGTACTTC
TRBJ2-6,TRBV7-9,-,CASSSYSGANVLTF,TGTGCCAGCAGCTCCTACTCTGGGGCCAACGTCCTGACTTTC
TRBJ2-7,TRBV11-2,TRBD2,CASSFELSGGGGPSYEQYF,TGTGCCAGCAGCTTCGAACTTAGCGGGGGGGGAGGGCCTTCCTACGAGCAGTACTTC
TRBJ2-2,TRBV18,-,CASSVSGDGELFF,TGTGCCAGCTCAGTGTCAGGCGACGGGGAGCTGTTTTTT
TRBJ2-1,TRBV9,TRBD2,CASSRGSGRANEQFF,TGTGCCAGCAGCAGGGGTAGCGGGAGGGCCAATGAGCAGTTCTTC
TRBJ1-1,TRBV5-1,-,CASSLQGRNTEAFF,TGCGCCAGCAGCTTGCAGGGGAGGAACACTGAAGCTTTCTTT
TRBJ2-1,TRBV2,TRBD2,CASSGVRPQKGTSGDPSYNEQFF,TGTGCCAGCAGTGGTGTCAGACCACAAAAAGGGACTAGCGGGGATCCCTCCTACAATGAGCAGTTCTTC
TRBJ2-2,TRBV5-5,TRBD2,CASSPLAGATFAGELFF,TGTGCCAGCAGCCCACTAGCGGGGGCGACATTTGCCGGGGAGCTGTTTTTT
TRBJ2-5,TRBV7-2,-,CASSSELGETQYF,TGTGCCAGCAGCTCCGAACTCGGGGAGACCCAGTACTTC
TRBJ2-2,TRBV5-4,TRBD2,CASSRGLAGDTGELFF,TGTGCCAGCAGCAGGGGACTAGCGGGGGATACCGGGGAGCTGTTTTTT
TRBJ2-3,TRBV5-1,TRBD2,CASSSGGRGTDTQYF,TGCGCCAGCAGCTCGGGGGGGCGGGGCACAGATACGCAGTATTTT
TRBJ2-2,TRBV6-4,TRBD2,CASSVVAGIRTGELFF,TGTGCCAGCAGTGTGGTAGCGGGTATCAGGACCGGGGAGCTGTTTTTT
TRBJ2-3,TRBV7-3,TRBD2,CASSFSGEGTDTQYF,TGTGCCAGCAGCTTTAGCGGGGAGGGCACAGATACGCAGTATTTT
TRBJ1-2,TRBV14,-,CASSQDTGLSYGYTF,TGTGCCAGCAGCCAGGACACAGGTCTCAGCTATGGCTACACCTTC
TRBJ2-5,TRBV5-1,-,CASSLDRNQETQYF,TGCGCCAGCAGCTTGGACAGAAACCAAGAGACCCAGTACTTC